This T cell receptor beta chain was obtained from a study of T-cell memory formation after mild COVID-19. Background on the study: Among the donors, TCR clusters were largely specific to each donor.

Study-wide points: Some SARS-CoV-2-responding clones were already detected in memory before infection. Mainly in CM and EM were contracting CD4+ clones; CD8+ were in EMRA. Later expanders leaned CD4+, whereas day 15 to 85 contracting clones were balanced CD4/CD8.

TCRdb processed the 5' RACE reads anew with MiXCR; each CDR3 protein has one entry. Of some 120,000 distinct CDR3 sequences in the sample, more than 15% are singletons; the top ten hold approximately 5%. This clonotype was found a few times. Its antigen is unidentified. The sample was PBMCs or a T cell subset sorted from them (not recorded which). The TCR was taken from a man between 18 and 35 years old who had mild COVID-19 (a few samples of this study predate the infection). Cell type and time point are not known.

The CDR3 bases are TGTGCCAGCAGCGTAACTAGCGGGCCGTACAATGAGCAGTTCTTC. Translation gives CASSVTSGPYNEQFF. The chain links TRBV9 to TRBJ2-1; 9 bases align to TRBD2. The J segment lost 4 bases and the V segment lost 1 base, leaving 3 bases of the junction unmatched. This CDR3 is built from 15 residues. Looked up from germline, CDR1 is SGDLS and CDR2 is YYNGEE.